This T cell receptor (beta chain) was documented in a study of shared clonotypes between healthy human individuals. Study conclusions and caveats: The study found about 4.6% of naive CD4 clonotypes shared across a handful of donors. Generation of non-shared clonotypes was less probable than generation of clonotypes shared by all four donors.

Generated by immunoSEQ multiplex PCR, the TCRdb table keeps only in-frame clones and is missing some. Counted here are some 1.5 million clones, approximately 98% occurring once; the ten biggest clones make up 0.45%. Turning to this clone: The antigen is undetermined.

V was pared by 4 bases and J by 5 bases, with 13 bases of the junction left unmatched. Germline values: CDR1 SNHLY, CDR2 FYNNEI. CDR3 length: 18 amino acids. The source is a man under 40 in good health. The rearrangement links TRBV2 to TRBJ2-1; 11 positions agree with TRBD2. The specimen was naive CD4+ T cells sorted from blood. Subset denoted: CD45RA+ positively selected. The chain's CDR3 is CASSGPLAGGVLDNEQFF. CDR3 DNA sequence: TGTGCCAGCAGTGGTCCCTTAGCGGGAGGGGTCTTAGACAATGAGCAGTTCTTC. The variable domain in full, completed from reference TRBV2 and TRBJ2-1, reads EPEVTQTPSHQVTQMGQEVILRCVPISNHLYFYWYRQILGQKVEFLVSFYNNEISEKSEIFDDQFSVERPDGSNFTLKIRSTKLEDSAMYFCASSGPLAGGVLDNEQFFGPGTRLTVL.